Sequencing of this T cell receptor (beta chain) was carried out in a study of blood T cells in healthy people across ages. With respect to this clonotype: The antigen is undetermined.

Using a J-beta primer mix together with a sample-barcoded 5' primer, a second PCR was run for roughly 6 to 12 cycles. Using its own MiXCR run on the 5' RACE reads, TCRdb lists one record per CDR3 protein. Of 1.5 million to 2 million distinct CDR3 sequences detected, roughly 49% appear once; the ten largest clones hold 2% to 2.5%. General study points: Across the age range, TCR beta diversity per million T cells fell in a roughly linear way.

The CDR3 is 17 amino acids. Per germline, CDR1 SEHNR and CDR2 FQNEAQ (reference sequence). The V and J ends lost 1 base and 3 bases respectively, with 17 bases between them. The sequenced material came from blood. This chain uses TRBV7-9 with TRBJ2-3; TRBD1 is a possible D gene (6 bases). This receptor was taken from a woman in her thirties or forties in good health. The DNA for the CDR3 is TGTGCCAGCAGCTTAGGTGGCGAGGGGGAAGAAACAGATACGCAGTATTTT. Translation: CASSLGGEGEETDTQYF.